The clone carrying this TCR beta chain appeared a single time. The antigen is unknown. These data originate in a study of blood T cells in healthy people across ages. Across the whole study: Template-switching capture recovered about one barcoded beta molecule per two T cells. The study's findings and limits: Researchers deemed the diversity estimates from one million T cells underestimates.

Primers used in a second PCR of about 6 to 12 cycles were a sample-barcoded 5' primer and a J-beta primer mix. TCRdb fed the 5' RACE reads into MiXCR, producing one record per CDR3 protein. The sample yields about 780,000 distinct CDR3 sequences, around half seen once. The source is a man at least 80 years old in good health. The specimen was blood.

CDR3 protein: CSARPVTQIGDEQFF. CDR3 coding DNA: TGCAGTGCTAGGCCCGTGACCCAGATAGGGGATGAGCAGTTCTTC. This chain links TRBV20-1 with TRBJ2-1, with D tentatively TRBD1 (5 bases). Germline V gene data show CDR1 as DFQATT and CDR2 as SNEGSKA (reference sequence). CDR3 size: 15 residues. Between the trimmed V and J ends, which lost 3 bases and 8 bases, there was a span of 20 bases.